Shown below are 9 T cell receptor beta chains from a single sample sequenced in a study of blood T cell repertoires in COVID-19. The data were produced by immunoSEQ multiplex PCR, yet TCRdb's version contains in-frame clones alone and is incomplete. Among over 200,000 clones listed, about 85% were seen once. The sequencing sample was made of peripheral blood. The receptors here all came from a woman of 80 years or more with active or convalescent COVID-19.

The chain is built from TRBV7-2 and TRBJ1-1, with D unresolved. Germline-derived CDR1 and CDR2 are SGHTA and FQGNSA. The V end was cut by 0 bases, the J end by 1 base, with 6 bases between. The CDR3 covers 14 residues. CDR3 sequence reads: CASSLAWANTEAFF. The DNA of the CDR3 is TGTGCCAGCAGCTTAGCTTGGGCGAACACTGAAGCTTTCTTT.

This chain joins TRBV19 and TRBJ2-7; D is possibly TRBD1 (8 bases). Trimming cost V 5 bases and J 7 bases, with 15 bases left between them. The CDR3 is 13 amino acids. CDR1 and CDR2 from the germline V gene are LNHDA and SQIVND (reference sequence). CDR3 amino acids: CASSSDRGGEQYF. The CDR3 coding sequence is TGTGCCAGTAGTTCAGACAGGGGAGGGGAGCAGTACTTC.

This clone has just one count. Additional DNA sequences in this sample encode the identical CDR3. The V call is TRBV24-1, the J call TRBJ2-7, with 9 bases lining up with TRBD1. The CDR3 loop spans 14 amino acids. Trimming took 6 bases from V and 2 from J; bases not matched to a gene: 4. Germline V gene sequence: CDR1 KGHDR, CDR2 SFDVKD. The CDR3 is CATSPGTGTYEQYF. The DNA for the CDR3 is TGTGCCACCAGTCCCGGGACAGGGACCTACGAGCAGTACTTC.

This sequence joins TRBV2 and TRBJ2-7; 10 nucleotides line up with TRBD1. Germline CDR1 is SNHLY and CDR2 is FYNNEI. This CDR3 spans 13 amino acids. V lost 9 bases to trimming and J lost 5 bases; unmatched junction nucleotides: 7. CDR3 protein: CASSGQGINEQYF. The DNA for the CDR3 is TGTGCCAGTTCGGGACAGGGGATCAACGAGCAGTACTTC. Looking up the rest from reference TRBV2 and TRBJ2-7 gives the full variable domain: EPEVTQTPSHQVTQMGQEVILRCVPISNHLYFYWYRQILGQKVEFLVSFYNNEISEKSEIFDDQFSVERPDGSNFTLKIRSTKLEDSAMYFCASSGQGINEQYFGPGTRLTVT.

The chain employs TRBV7-6 and TRBJ1-2, with 7 bases lining up with TRBD1. V was pared by 5 bases and J by 0 bases, with 9 bases of the junction left unmatched. Germline lookup yields CDR1 SGHVS and CDR2 FNYEAQ. This CDR3 is built from 16 residues. CDR3 region: CASSPRYRGANYGYTF. The CDR3 region has the DNA TGTGCCAGCAGCCCCCGGTACAGGGGTGCTAACTATGGCTACACCTTC.

The gene calls are TRBV29-1 and TRBJ2-3; 8 nucleotides agree with TRBD2. V lost 4 bases and J lost 1; bases outside the gene matches: 7. This CDR3 is 15 amino acids long. Germline assignment: CDR1 SQVTM and CDR2 ANQGSEA. CDR3: CSVVEGSGGTDTQYF. The CDR3 DNA is TGCAGCGTTGTAGAGGGTAGCGGGGGCACAGATACGCAGTATTTT.

V and J are TRBV28 and TRBJ1-2; D possibly corresponds to TRBD1 (6 bases). This CDR3 is built from 12 residues. V shed 8 bases and J shed 4 bases, with 11 bases lying between them. Germline-derived CDR1 and CDR2 are MDHEN and SYDVKM. CDR3 DNA: TGTGCCAGCGGAGACAGGATCTATGGCTACACCTTC. This codes for CASGDRIYGYTF.

The chain joins TRBV28 to TRBJ2-7; weak D call: TRBD1 (5 bases). The CDR3 contains 13 residues. The germline gives CDR1 MDHEN, CDR2 SYDVKM. V was pared by 5 bases and J by 6 bases, with 14 bases between. The DNA for the CDR3 is TGTGCCAGCAGTATTCCCCCAGGGATCGAGCAGTACTTC. Its protein is CASSIPPGIEQYF.

A remark on this clone: Other nucleotide sequences in the sample specify the same CDR3. The chain joins TRBV7-9 to TRBJ2-2; D uncertain. Germline V gives CDR1 SEHNR, CDR2 FQNEAQ (reference sequence). This CDR3 comprises 14 residues. V shed 1 base and J shed 1 base, with 4 bases lying between them. The CDR3 DNA reads as TGTGCCAGCAGCTTAGGAGGGAACACCGGGGAGCTGTTTTTT. Protein product: CASSLGGNTGELFF.